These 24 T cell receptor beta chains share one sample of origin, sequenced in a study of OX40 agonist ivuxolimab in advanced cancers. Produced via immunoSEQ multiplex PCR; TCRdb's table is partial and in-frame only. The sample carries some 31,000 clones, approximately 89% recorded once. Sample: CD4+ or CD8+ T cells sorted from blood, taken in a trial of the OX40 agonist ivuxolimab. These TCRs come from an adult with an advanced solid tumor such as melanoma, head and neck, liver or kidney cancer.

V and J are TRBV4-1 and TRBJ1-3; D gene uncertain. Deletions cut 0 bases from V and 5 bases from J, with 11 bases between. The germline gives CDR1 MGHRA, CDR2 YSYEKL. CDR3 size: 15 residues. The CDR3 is CASSQDPTSRNTIYF. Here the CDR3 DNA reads TGCGCCAGCAGCCAAGATCCCACCTCCCGAAACACCATATATTTT.

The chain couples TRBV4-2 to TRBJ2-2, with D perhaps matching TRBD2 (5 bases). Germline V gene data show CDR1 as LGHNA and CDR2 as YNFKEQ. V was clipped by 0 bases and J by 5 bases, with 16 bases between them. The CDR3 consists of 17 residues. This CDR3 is CASSQEGRQGETGELFF. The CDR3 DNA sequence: TGTGCCAGCAGCCAAGAAGGGAGACAAGGCGAAACCGGGGAGCTGTTTTTT.

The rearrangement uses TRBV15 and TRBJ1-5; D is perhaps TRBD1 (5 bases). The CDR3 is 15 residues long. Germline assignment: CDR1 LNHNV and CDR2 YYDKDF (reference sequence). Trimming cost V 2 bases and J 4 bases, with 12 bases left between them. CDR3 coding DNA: TGTGCCACCAGCAGATCCGGGGGATTGAATCAGCCCCAGCATTTT. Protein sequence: CATSRSGGLNQPQHF. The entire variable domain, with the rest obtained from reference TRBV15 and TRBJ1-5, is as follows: DAMVIQNPRYQVTQFGKPVTLSCSQTLNHNVMYWYQQKSSQAPKLLFHYYDKDFNNEADTPDNFQSRRPNTSFCFLDIRSPGLGDTAMYLCATSRSGGLNQPQHFGDGTRLSIL.

CDR3 region: CASSIIQAGGTYEQYF. DNA of the CDR3: TGTGCCAGTAGTATAATCCAGGCAGGCGGTACCTACGAGCAGTACTTC. V usage is TRBV19 and J usage is TRBJ2-7; D is unresolved. The CDR3 is 16 amino acids. Per the germline V gene, CDR1 is LNHDA and CDR2 is SQIVND (reference sequence). Trimming stripped 2 bases from V and 2 bases from J, with 16 bases between.

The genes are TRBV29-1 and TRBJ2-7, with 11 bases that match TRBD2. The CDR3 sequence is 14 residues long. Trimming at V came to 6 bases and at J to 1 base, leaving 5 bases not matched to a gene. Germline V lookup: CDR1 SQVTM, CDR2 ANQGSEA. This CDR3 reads CSVAIAGGSYEQYF. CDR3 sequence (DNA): TGCAGCGTAGCTATAGCGGGAGGGTCCTACGAGCAGTACTTC.

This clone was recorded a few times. The CDR3 region has the DNA TGTGCCAGCAGTTTAACAGGGTTCGGTGGAAACACCATATATTTT. This codes for CASSLTGFGGNTIYF. The rearrangement joins TRBV28 to TRBJ1-3, with a possible D match to TRBD1 (6 bases). V dropped 2 bases and J dropped 3 bases, with 11 bases sitting between them. The germline V gene encodes CDR1 MDHEN and CDR2 SYDVKM. The CDR3 has 15 amino acids.

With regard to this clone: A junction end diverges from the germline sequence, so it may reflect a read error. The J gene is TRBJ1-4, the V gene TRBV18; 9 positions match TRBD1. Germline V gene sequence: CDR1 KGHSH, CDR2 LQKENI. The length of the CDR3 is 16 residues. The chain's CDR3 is CASSTPVTGGNEKLFF. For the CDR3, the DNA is TGTGCCAGCTCAACACCAGTGACAGGGGGGAATGAAAAACTGTTTTTT. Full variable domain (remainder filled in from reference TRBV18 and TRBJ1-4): NAGVMQNPRHLVRRRGQEARLRCSPMKGHSHVYWYRQLPEEGLKFMVYLQKENIIDESGMPKERFSAEFPKEGPSILRIQQVVRGDSAAYFCASSTPVTGGNEKLFFGSGTQLSVL.

CDR3 sequence: CASSDREAYQPQHF. In DNA form, the CDR3 reads TGTGCCAGCAGCGACAGGGAGGCTTATCAGCCCCAGCATTTT. The chain combines TRBV2 with TRBJ1-5; 7 positions agree with TRBD1. The junction had 7 bases not matched to a gene; V was cut back by 6 bases and J by 5 bases. The CDR3 runs to 14 residues. Germline V gene data show CDR1 as SNHLY and CDR2 as FYNNEI.

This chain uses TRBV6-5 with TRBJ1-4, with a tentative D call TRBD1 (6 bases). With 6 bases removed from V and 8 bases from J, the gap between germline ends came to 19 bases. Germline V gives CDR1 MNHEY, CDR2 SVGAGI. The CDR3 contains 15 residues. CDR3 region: CASSRSRQEGEKLFF. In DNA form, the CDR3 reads TGTGCCAGCAGCCGTTCGAGACAGGAGGGGGAAAAACTGTTTTTT.

CDR3 amino acids: CSVEVSYEQYF. The CDR3, as DNA: TGCAGCGTTGAGGTCTCCTACGAGCAGTACTTC. The rearrangement uses TRBV29-1 and TRBJ2-7; unclear D gene. CDR3 length: 11 residues. Germline values: CDR1 SQVTM, CDR2 ANQGSEA. V was shortened by 3 bases and J by 0 bases, with 3 bases between the two germline ends.

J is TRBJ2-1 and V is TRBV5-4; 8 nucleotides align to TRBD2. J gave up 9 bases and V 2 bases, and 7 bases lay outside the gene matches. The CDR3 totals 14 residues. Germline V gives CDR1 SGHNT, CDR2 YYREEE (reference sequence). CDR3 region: CASSFGGRQGEQFF. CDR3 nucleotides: TGTGCCAGCAGCTTTGGCGGGAGGCAGGGTGAGCAGTTCTTC.

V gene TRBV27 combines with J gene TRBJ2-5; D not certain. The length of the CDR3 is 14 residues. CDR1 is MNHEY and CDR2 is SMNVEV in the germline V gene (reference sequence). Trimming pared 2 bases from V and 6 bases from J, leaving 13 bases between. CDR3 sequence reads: CASSLIRNLQTQYF. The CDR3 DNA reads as TGTGCCAGCAGTTTAATTAGGAATTTACAGACCCAGTACTTC.

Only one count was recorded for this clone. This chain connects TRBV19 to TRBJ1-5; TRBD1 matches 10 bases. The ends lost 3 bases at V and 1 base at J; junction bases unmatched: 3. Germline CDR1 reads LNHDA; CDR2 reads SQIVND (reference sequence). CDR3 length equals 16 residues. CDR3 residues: CASSMRQGASNQPQHF. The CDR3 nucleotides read TGTGCCAGTAGTATGCGACAGGGGGCAAGCAATCAGCCCCAGCATTTT. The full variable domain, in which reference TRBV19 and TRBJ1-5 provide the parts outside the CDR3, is DGGITQSPKYLFRKEGQNVTLSCEQNLNHDAMYWYRQDPGQGLRLIYYSQIVNDFQKGDIAEGYSVSREKKESFPLTVTSAQKNPTAFYLCASSMRQGASNQPQHFGDGTRLSIL.

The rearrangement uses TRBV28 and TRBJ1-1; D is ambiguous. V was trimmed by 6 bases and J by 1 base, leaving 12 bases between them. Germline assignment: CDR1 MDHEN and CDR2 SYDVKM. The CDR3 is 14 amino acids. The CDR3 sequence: CASRFQVSNTEAFF. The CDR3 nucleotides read TGTGCCAGCAGATTCCAGGTCTCGAACACTGAAGCTTTCTTT.

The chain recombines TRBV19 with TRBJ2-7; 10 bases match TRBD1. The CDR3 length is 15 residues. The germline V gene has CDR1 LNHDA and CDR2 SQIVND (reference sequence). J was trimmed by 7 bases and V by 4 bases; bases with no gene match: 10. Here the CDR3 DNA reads TGTGCCAGTAGTACCCGGGACAGGGGTCTTGTGGAGCAGTACTTC. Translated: CASSTRDRGLVEQYF.

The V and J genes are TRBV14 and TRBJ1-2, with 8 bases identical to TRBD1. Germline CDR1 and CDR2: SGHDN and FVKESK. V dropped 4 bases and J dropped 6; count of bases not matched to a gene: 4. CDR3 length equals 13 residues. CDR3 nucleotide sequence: TGTGCCAGCAGCCCCGACAGGGGCCATGGCTACACCTTC. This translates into CASSPDRGHGYTF. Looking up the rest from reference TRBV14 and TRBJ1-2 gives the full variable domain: EAGVTQFPSHSVIEKGQTVTLRCDPISGHDNLYWYRRVMGKEIKFLLHFVKESKQDESGMPNNRFLAERTGGTYSTLKVQPAELEDSGVYFCASSPDRGHGYTFGSGTRLTVV.

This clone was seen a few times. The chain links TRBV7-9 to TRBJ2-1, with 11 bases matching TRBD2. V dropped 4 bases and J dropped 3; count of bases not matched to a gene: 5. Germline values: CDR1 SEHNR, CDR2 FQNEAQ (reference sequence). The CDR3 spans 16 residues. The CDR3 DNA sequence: TGTGCCAGCAGCTCCCGGACTAGCGGGCACTACAATGAGCAGTTCTTC. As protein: CASSSRTSGHYNEQFF.

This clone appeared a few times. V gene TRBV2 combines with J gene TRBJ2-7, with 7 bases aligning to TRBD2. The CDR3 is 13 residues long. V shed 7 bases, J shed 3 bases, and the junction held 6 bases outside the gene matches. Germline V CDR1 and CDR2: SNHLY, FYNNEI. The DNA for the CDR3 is TGTGCCAGCAACAGCGGGATCCTCTACGAGCAGTACTTC. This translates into CASNSGILYEQYF.

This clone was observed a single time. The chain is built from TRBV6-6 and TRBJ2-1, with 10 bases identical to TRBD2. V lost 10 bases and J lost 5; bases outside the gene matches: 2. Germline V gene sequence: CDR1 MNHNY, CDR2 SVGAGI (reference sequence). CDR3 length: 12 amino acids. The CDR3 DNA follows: TGTGCCACCGGACTAGCGGACAATGAGCAGTTCTTC. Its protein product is CATGLADNEQFF.

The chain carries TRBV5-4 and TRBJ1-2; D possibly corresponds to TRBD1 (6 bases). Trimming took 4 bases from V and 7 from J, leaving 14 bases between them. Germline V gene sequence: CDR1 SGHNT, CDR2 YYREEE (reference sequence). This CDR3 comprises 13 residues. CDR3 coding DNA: TGTGCCAGCAGCACCCCAGGGGTTATTGGCTACACCTTC. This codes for CASSTPGVIGYTF.

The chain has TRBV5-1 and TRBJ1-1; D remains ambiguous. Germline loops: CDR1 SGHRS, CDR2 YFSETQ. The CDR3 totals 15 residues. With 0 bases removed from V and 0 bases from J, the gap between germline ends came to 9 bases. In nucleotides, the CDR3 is TGCGCCAGCAGCTTGGCAAGCCTTTTGAACACTGAAGCTTTCTTT. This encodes CASSLASLLNTEAFF.

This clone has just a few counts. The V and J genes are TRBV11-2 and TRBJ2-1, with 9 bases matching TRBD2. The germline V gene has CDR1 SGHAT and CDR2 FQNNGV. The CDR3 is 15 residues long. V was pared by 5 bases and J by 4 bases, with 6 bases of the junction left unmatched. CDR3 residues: CASSVPGLAYNEQFF. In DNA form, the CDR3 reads TGTGCCAGCAGCGTACCGGGACTAGCATACAATGAGCAGTTCTTC.

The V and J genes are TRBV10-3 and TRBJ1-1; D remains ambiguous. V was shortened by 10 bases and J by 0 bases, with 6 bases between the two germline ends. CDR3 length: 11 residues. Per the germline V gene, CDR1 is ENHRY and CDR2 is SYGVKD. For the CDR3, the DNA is TGTGCCACTATCATGAACACTGAAGCTTTCTTT. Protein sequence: CATIMNTEAFF.

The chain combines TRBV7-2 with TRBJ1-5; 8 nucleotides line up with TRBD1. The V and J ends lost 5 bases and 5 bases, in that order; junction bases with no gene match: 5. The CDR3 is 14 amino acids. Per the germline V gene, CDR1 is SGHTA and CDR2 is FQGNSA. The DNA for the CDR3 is TGTGCCAGCAGCCCACAGGGGGGGGATCAGCCCCAGCATTTT. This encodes CASSPQGGDQPQHF.